The 3 T cell receptor beta chains listed next were all sequenced from one sample in a study of shared T cell receptors in the human thymus. The assay was immunoSEQ multiplex PCR, and TCRdb's table has in-frame clones only and misses some. There are about 400,000 clones in the sample; just under 95% occur only once, and roughly 0.02% lies in the top ten. The material sequenced was thymocytes. These receptors all stem from a human donor.

The chain couples TRBV5-4 to TRBJ2-1, with D tentatively TRBD1 (6 bases). The CDR3 totals 15 residues. Deletions cut 4 bases from V and 3 bases from J, with 14 bases between. Looked up from germline, CDR1 is SGHNT and CDR2 is YYREEE (reference sequence). The DNA of the CDR3 is TGTGCCAGCAGCGGACCGGGACAAATCTACAATGAGCAGTTCTTC. This encodes CASSGPGQIYNEQFF.

The gene calls are TRBV11-2 and TRBJ2-1; tentative D call: TRBD1 (6 bases). Germline values: CDR1 SGHAT, CDR2 FQNNGV. V was pared by 5 bases and J by 6 bases, with 11 bases between. The CDR3 runs 13 residues. The CDR3 protein is CASSEDSFNEQFF. CDR3 nucleotides: TGTGCCAGCAGCGAGGACAGCTTCAATGAGCAGTTCTTC. Combining the CDR3 with reference TRBV11-2 and TRBJ2-1 gives the whole variable domain EAGVAQSPRYKIIEKRQSVAFWCNPISGHATLYWYQQILGQGPKLLIQFQNNGVVDDSQLPKDRFSAERLKGVDSTLKIQPAKLEDSAVYLCASSEDSFNEQFFGPGTRLTVL.

The chain joins TRBV19 to TRBJ1-3; no clear D gene. The CDR3 has 15 residues. CDR1 and CDR2 from the germline V gene are LNHDA and SQIVND (reference sequence). V lost 0 bases and J 0 bases, leaving 6 bases between the germline ends. Here the CDR3 DNA reads TGTGCCAGTAGTATAGAAACGAGCTCTGGAAACACCATATATTTT. Translating it yields CASSIETSSGNTIYF.